This T cell receptor beta chain was sequenced in a study of radiotherapy plus CTLA-4 blockade in lung cancer (dated by TCRdb to the late 2010s). About the full investigation: Objective responses occurred in approximately 19% of enrolled patients, and under 40% achieved disease control.

Between the V and J ends, shortened by 3 bases and 7 bases respectively, the junction contains 20 bases. Including cysteine and phenylalanine, the CDR3 has 16 amino acids. Only the CDR3 part of the read is kept: 48 bases, read in frame from the first base. Reading the germline V gene gives CDR1 SGDLS and CDR2 YYNGEE. Concerning this clone itself: Its recognized antigen is unknown. No base quality information exists; no much larger clone differs at one position.

Overall study results and their limits: Increased serum interferon-beta after radiation, together with early dynamic changes in blood T cell clones, were reported to be the strongest predictors of response. After treatment with radiotherapy and ipilimumab, TCR clones that originated in tumors expanded in peripheral blood.

Library creation used the immunoSEQ multiplex PCR assay. Imported from immuneACCESS, the table was reduced by TCRdb to in-frame sequences with V and J called. These copies leave out some clones; in studies compared against another copy, an unresolved V gene accounts for under half, and the cause of the remainder is not known. The sample table shows 90,000 or so clones, and about four fifths are seen once. More than 0.75% of the sample lies in the top ten. Focal radiation therapy combined with CTLA-4 blockade (ipilimumab) was tested in patients with chemo-refractory metastatic non-small-cell lung cancer.

The clonotype comes from a human donor with non-small cell lung cancer who had stable disease on radiotherapy plus ipilimumab. The sequenced sample was peripheral blood, obtained from a patient treated with radiotherapy plus ipilimumab. The V gene is TRBV9 and the J gene is TRBJ2-1, and TRBD2 may be the D gene, going by 7 matching bases. CDR3 protein: CASSAPKGGYVNEQFF. The DNA sequence follows: TGTGCCAGCAGCGCCCCAAAGGGGGGGTATGTGAATGAGCAGTTCTTC.